The 27 T cell receptor beta chains reported below all come from one sample, sequenced in a study of blood T cell repertoires in COVID-19. Libraries were prepared by immunoSEQ multiplex PCR; TCRdb keeps only in-frame clonotypes and omits some of them. The repertoire holds approximately 250,000 clones, with approximately 90% as singletons. Sequencing input: PBMCs or T cells enriched from blood (not recorded which). Receptors were obtained from a woman younger than 45 with acute COVID-19.

The V gene is TRBV5-4, the J gene TRBJ2-7; 7 bases are shared with TRBD1. The CDR3 extends over 15 amino acids. After removal of 1 base from V and 2 bases from J, the junction contained 6 bases not matched to a gene. Germline assignment: CDR1 SGHNT and CDR2 YYREEE (reference sequence). CDR3 in DNA: TGTGCCAGCAGCTTGACAGGGGTCGAACCCTACGAGCAGTACTTC. It yields the protein CASSLTGVEPYEQYF.

This chain uses TRBV27 with TRBJ1-1; TRBD1 matches 7 bases. The CDR3 totals 14 residues. Trimming at V came to 1 base and at J to 6 bases, leaving 5 bases not matched to a gene. Germline CDR1 MNHEY, CDR2 SMNVEV (reference sequence). The CDR3: CASSLWQGEAEAFF. The CDR3 DNA is TGTGCCAGCAGTTTATGGCAGGGGGAAGCTGAAGCTTTCTTT.

This sequence joins TRBV2 and TRBJ1-2; 7 bases are shared with TRBD1. The CDR3 has 14 residues. Losses at the gene ends were 5 bases for V and 4 bases for J; bases not matched to a gene: 7. Germline CDR1 SNHLY, CDR2 FYNNEI. The CDR3 region is CASSTQGEGYGYTF. The CDR3 DNA reads TGTGCCAGCAGTACCCAGGGGGAAGGCTATGGCTACACCTTC.

The chain carries TRBV24-1 and TRBJ2-3, with 10 positions matching TRBD2. V lost 0 bases, J lost 2 bases, and 16 bases stayed unmatched. The germline V gene has CDR1 KGHDR and CDR2 SFDVKD. The CDR3 has 21 amino acids. CDR3 loop: CATSDLRTGGVSGRSTDTQYF. CDR3 coding DNA: TGTGCCACCAGTGATTTGCGTACAGGGGGGGTTAGCGGGAGGTCCACAGATACGCAGTATTTT.

This clone came up once. Here the CDR3 reads CASSARQGTMNTEAFF. CDR3 DNA: TGTGCCAGCAGTGCCAGACAGGGAACAATGAACACTGAAGCTTTCTTT. The chain combines TRBV2 with TRBJ1-1; 7 nucleotides line up with TRBD1. The length of the CDR3 is 16 residues. The junction had 8 bases not matched to a gene; V was cut back by 4 bases and J by 0 bases. Germline V gene lookup returns CDR1 SNHLY and CDR2 FYNNEI.

The chain links TRBV3-1 (or the pseudogene TRBV3-2) to TRBJ1-6; D uncertain. CDR3 length: 15 residues. Trimming took off 1 base at V and 10 bases at J, with 14 bases between the two ends. Germline values: CDR1 LGHDT, CDR2 YNNKEL (reference sequence). The CDR3 reads CASSQAPTAGSPLHF. The CDR3 DNA is TGTGCCAGCAGCCAAGCCCCGACCGCGGGGTCACCCCTCCACTTT.

This clone was seen a few times. The rearrangement uses TRBV21-1 and TRBJ1-4. TRBV21-1 represents a pseudogene. The CDR3 is 14 residues long. The CDR3: CATQRGSLAEKLFF. CDR3 DNA: TGTGCCACACAACGGGGGAGCCTGGCTGAAAAACTGTTTTTT.

Details on this clone: In the same sample, other DNA sequences code for this CDR3. This sequence joins TRBV10-3 and TRBJ1-1; D gene unclear. The V and J ends lost 4 bases and 0 bases respectively, with 6 bases between them. The CDR3 extends over 13 amino acids. Germline lookup yields CDR1 ENHRY and CDR2 SYGVKD. For the CDR3, the DNA is TGTGCCATCAGTGGACAACTGAACACTGAAGCTTTCTTT. Translating it yields CAISGQLNTEAFF.

The V call is TRBV4-1, the J call TRBJ2-7; the D gene is possibly TRBD1 (6 bases). The CDR3 contains 15 residues. CDR1 and CDR2 from the germline V gene are MGHRA and YSYEKL. V gave up 3 bases and J gave up 3 bases, with 15 bases separating them. This chain's CDR3 is CASSQRTALYYEQYF. In DNA form, the CDR3 reads TGCGCCAGCAGCCAGCGGACAGCGCTGTACTACGAGCAGTACTTC.

The gene calls are TRBV9 and TRBJ2-1, with TRBD1 matching over 7 bases. This CDR3 has 16 amino acids. Germline values: CDR1 SGDLS, CDR2 YYNGEE. The junction had 13 bases not matched to a gene; V was cut back by 3 bases and J by 7 bases. CDR3 sequence (DNA): TGTGCCAGCAGCGCCGTCGGACAGGCACTCTGGAATGAGCAGTTCTTC. It codes for CASSAVGQALWNEQFF. The variable domain in full, completed from reference TRBV9 and TRBJ2-1, reads DSGVTQTPKHLITATGQRVTLRCSPRSGDLSVYWYQQSLDQGLQFLIQYYNGEERAKGNILERFSAQQFPDLHSELNLSSLELGDSALYFCASSAVGQALWNEQFFGPGTRLTVL.

This sequence joins TRBV6-1 and TRBJ1-2; D perhaps matches TRBD1 (5 bases). The CDR3 contains 13 residues. The germline CDR1 and CDR2 sequences are MNHNS and SASEGT. Trimming stripped 2 bases from V and 4 bases from J, with 8 bases between. CDR3 DNA sequence: TGTGCCAGCAGTGAAATCGGGGGCTATGGCTACACCTTC. Protein: CASSEIGGYGYTF.

In this sample, this clone turned up once. The rearrangement uses TRBV29-1 and TRBJ2-7; D not certain. The ends were cut back, 6 bases at V and 0 bases at J, with 12 bases in the middle. This CDR3 is 13 amino acids long. The germline V gene encodes CDR1 SQVTM and CDR2 ANQGSEA. CDR3 loop: CSVVTGYSYEQYF. CDR3 DNA: TGCAGCGTCGTGACTGGTTACTCCTACGAGCAGTACTTC.

This clone is a singleton in its sample. The chain joins TRBV25-1 to TRBJ2-1, with D perhaps TRBD2 (6 bases). V was trimmed by 7 bases and J by 9 bases, leaving 16 bases between them. Germline V gives CDR1 MGHDK, CDR2 SYGVNS. The CDR3 spans 13 residues. Written as DNA, the CDR3 is TGTGCCAGCACCTTCGGGGGAGGCAGTGAGCAGTTCTTC. It translates to CASTFGGGSEQFF.

The V call is TRBV27, the J call TRBJ2-7, with D possibly matching TRBD1 (5 bases). Germline V gene data show CDR1 as MNHEY and CDR2 as SMNVEV (reference sequence). V dropped 6 bases and J dropped 0 bases, with 12 bases sitting between them. The length of the CDR3 is 14 residues. The CDR3 loop reads CASSPNRPSYEQYF. The CDR3 coding sequence is TGTGCCAGCAGCCCTAACAGGCCCTCCTACGAGCAGTACTTC.

The chain recombines TRBV6-5 with TRBJ1-1, with 7 bases lining up with TRBD1. V gave up 4 bases and J gave up 0 bases; unmatched junction bases: 2. CDR1 and CDR2 (germline): MNHEY, SVGAGI. This CDR3 has 14 amino acids. CDR3 sequence reads: CASSSGTVNTEAFF. DNA for the CDR3: TGTGCCAGCAGTTCCGGGACAGTGAACACTGAAGCTTTCTTT.

This clone was seen many times. The chain combines TRBV6-4 with TRBJ2-2; D possibly corresponds to TRBD2 (5 bases). The germline CDR1 and CDR2 sequences are MRHNA and SNTAGT. This CDR3 contains 16 residues. The V end lost 0 bases, the J end lost 3 bases, and 11 bases lay between the germline ends. The CDR3 DNA reads TGTGCCAGCAGTGACTCTAGGACGCGGGACACCGGGGAGCTGTTTTTT. Translated: CASSDSRTRDTGELFF.

The V call is TRBV7-6, the J call TRBJ1-5, with no clear D. Germline CDR1 and CDR2: SGHVS and FNYEAQ. The CDR3 runs 12 residues. Trimming took 1 base from V and 8 from J, leaving 6 bases between them. The CDR3 region has the DNA TGTGCCAGCAGCTTAGGGTCAGAGCCCCAGCATTTT. It is translated as CASSLGSEPQHF.

The genes are TRBV30 and TRBJ2-2, with D perhaps TRBD2 (6 bases). Deletions cut 1 base from V and 7 bases from J, with 16 bases between. This CDR3 is 15 amino acids long. Germline V lookup: CDR1 GTSNPN, CDR2 SVGIG (reference sequence). Here the CDR3 reads CAWSGLWGEGGELFF. As DNA, the CDR3 is TGTGCCTGGAGTGGCTTATGGGGGGAAGGCGGGGAGCTGTTTTTT.

The chain joins TRBV3-1 (or the pseudogene TRBV3-2) to TRBJ1-2; TRBD1 is a possible D gene (5 bases). Germline V gene sequence: CDR1 LGHDT, CDR2 YNNKEL (reference sequence). The CDR3 loop spans 12 amino acids. Trimming removed 3 bases at V and 6 bases at J, with 8 bases between. Written as DNA, the CDR3 is TGTGCCAGCAGCCACGGGGGGGATGGCTACACCTTC. The encoded protein is CASSHGGDGYTF.

DNA for the CDR3: TGTGCCAGCAGCTTAGCATTAGCGGGAGTGGAGACCCAGTACTTC. It translates to CASSLALAGVETQYF. This chain links TRBV7-8 with TRBJ2-5; TRBD2 agrees at 9 bases. V shed 0 bases and J 5 bases; nucleotides not matched to a gene: 4. The CDR3 runs 15 residues. Germline V gives CDR1 SGHVS, CDR2 FQNEAQ.

The chain has TRBV27 and TRBJ2-1, with TRBD1 identical over 10 bases. The CDR3 sequence is 15 residues long. The V gene end was trimmed by 6 bases and the J gene end by 12 bases; junction bases not matched to a gene: 14. Germline CDR1 MNHEY, CDR2 SMNVEV (reference sequence). The CDR3 bases are TGTGCCAGCAGACGAACCGGGACAGGGGCCTTGGTGCAGTTCTTC. Amino acids: CASRRTGTGALVQFF.

The chain recombines TRBV27 with TRBJ2-7, with 8 bases identical to TRBD1. CDR3 length equals 15 residues. Germline V gives CDR1 MNHEY, CDR2 SMNVEV (reference sequence). The junction had 7 bases not matched to a gene; V was cut back by 6 bases and J by 0 bases. DNA of the CDR3: TGTGCCAGCAGCCCAGGGACAGGAGCCTCCTACGAGCAGTACTTC. This gives the protein CASSPGTGASYEQYF.

This rearrangement joins TRBV5-1 to TRBJ2-5; 10 nucleotides align to TRBD2. CDR3 length: 16 amino acids. Unmatched junction bases numbered 6, after V lost 4 bases and J lost 0 bases. Per germline, CDR1 SGHRS and CDR2 YFSETQ. CDR3 nucleotides: TGCGCCAGCAGCACCACAACTAGCGGGAACCAAGAGACCCAGTACTTC. It is translated as CASSTTTSGNQETQYF.

CDR3 DNA sequence: TGTGCCAGCAGTTTAGCGACTAGCGGGAGTACAGATACGCAGTATTTT. It is translated as CASSLATSGSTDTQYF. This chain uses TRBV27 with TRBJ2-3; 12 bases are a match to TRBD2. Germline V gene data show CDR1 as MNHEY and CDR2 as SMNVEV (reference sequence). V lost 2 bases to trimming and J lost 3 bases; unmatched junction nucleotides: 3. The CDR3 is 16 amino acids.

The V gene is TRBV6-6, the J gene TRBJ2-1, with 10 positions matching TRBD2. The V and J ends lost 5 bases and 8 bases, in that order; junction bases with no gene match: 12. Germline CDR1 reads MNHNY; CDR2 reads SVGAGI (reference sequence). The CDR3 is 16 residues long. The chain's CDR3 is CASSASGRGGLDEQFF. Written as DNA, the CDR3 is TGTGCCAGCAGTGCTAGCGGGAGAGGGGGCCTGGATGAGCAGTTCTTC.

The chain links TRBV2 to TRBJ2-3; maybe TRBD2 (6 bases). Trimming stripped 7 bases from V and 4 bases from J, with 15 bases between. This CDR3 contains 14 residues. The germline CDR1 and CDR2 sequences are SNHLY and FYNNEI. CDR3 bases: TGTGCCAGCATCCGGGGGAAGGGGCCAGATACGCAGTATTTT. Translated, it gives CASIRGKGPDTQYF.

For this clone: One junction end disagrees with the germline gene, perhaps due to a read error. The chain links TRBV7-7 to TRBJ2-1; TRBD2 matches at 7 bases. The CDR3 contains 16 residues. Germline V gene lookup returns CDR1 SSHAT and CDR2 FNYEAQ (reference sequence). CDR3 sequence: CASSLGGSSGYNEQFF. Here the CDR3 DNA reads TGTGCTAGCAGCTTAGGTGGGTCTAGCGGCTACAATGAGCAGTTCTTC.